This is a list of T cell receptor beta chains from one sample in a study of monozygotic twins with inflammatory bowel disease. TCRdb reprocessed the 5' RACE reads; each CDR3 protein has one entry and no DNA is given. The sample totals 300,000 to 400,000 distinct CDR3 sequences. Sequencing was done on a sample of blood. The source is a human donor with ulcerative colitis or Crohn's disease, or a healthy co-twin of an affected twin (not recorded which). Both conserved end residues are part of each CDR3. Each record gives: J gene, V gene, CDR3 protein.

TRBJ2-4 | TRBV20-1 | CSASRGAKNIQYF
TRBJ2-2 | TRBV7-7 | CASSPRQFAGELFF
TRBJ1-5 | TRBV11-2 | CASSPPGTPPFSNQPQHF
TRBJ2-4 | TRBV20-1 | CSAGTSGNIQYF
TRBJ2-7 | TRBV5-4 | CASSPGTKNGGQYF
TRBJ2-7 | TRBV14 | CASSHSGTSAYEQYF
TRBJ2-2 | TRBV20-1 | CSASWLAGNTGELFF
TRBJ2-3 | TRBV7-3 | CASSLERGYTQYF
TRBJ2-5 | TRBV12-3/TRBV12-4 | CASSLRGVVAGTDSGVGETQYF
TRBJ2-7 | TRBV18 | CASSRSSGSSYEQYF
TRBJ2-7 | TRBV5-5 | CASSSPGLPYEQYF